These 32 T cell receptor beta chains were sequenced from one sample in a study of T cells in Graves' hyperthyroidism and ophthalmopathy. RNA transcripts served as the template for amplifying TCR beta CDR3 regions. The primer set for the first-round RT-PCR of the TCR CDR3 was HTBI. TCRdb itself ran the multiplex PCR reads through MiXCR, one entry per CDR3 protein. The data contain more than 500,000 distinct CDR3 sequences, 16% of them singletons. Input material: blood. These receptors originate from a woman in her 30s with Graves' ophthalmopathy.

This clonotype was detected only a few times. The J gene is TRBJ2-7, the V gene TRBV2; 7 nucleotides agree with TRBD2. Germline V lookup: CDR1 SNHLY, CDR2 FYNNEI. The CDR3 is 12 amino acids. J was trimmed by 3 bases and V by 6 bases; bases with no gene match: 2. CDR3 in amino acids: CASRGEGYEQYF. The CDR3 region has the DNA TGTGCCAGCAGGGGGGAGGGCTACGAGCAGTACTTC.

This clonotype was recorded many times. The rearrangement uses TRBV7-9 and TRBJ2-3; D remains unclear. V dropped 8 bases and J dropped 2 bases, with 8 bases sitting between them. Germline-derived CDR1 and CDR2 are SEHNR and FQNEAQ (reference sequence). There are 12 residues in the CDR3. In nucleotides, the CDR3 is TGTGCCAGCCAAGTTATCACAGATACGCAGTATTTT. It encodes CASQVITDTQYF.

At least ten counts were recorded for this clonotype. The chain links TRBV27 to TRBJ2-3; D is ambiguous. Trimming pared 5 bases from V and 0 bases from J, leaving 12 bases between. CDR3 size: 15 residues. Germline V gene sequence: CDR1 MNHEY, CDR2 SMNVEV (reference sequence). The CDR3 protein is CASSPTSRSTDTQYF. CDR3 bases: TGTGCCAGCAGTCCAACCTCGCGGAGCACAGATACGCAGTATTTT.

This clonotype was seen only a few times. The rearrangement links TRBV4-1 to TRBJ2-7; 11 nucleotides agree with TRBD2. The CDR3 runs to 16 residues. J gave up 0 bases and V 4 bases, and 5 bases lay outside the gene matches. Germline CDR1 MGHRA, CDR2 YSYEKL. The CDR3 DNA reads as TGCGCCAGCAGCCCCTTAGCGGGAGGGGGCTCCTACGAGCAGTACTTC. This gives the protein CASSPLAGGGSYEQYF.

The CDR3: CASARQVAGELFF. The CDR3 DNA reads TGTGCCAGCGCCCGACAGGTCGCCGGGGAGCTGTTTTTT. The chain has TRBV2 and TRBJ2-2; D is possibly TRBD1 (6 bases). Germline V gives CDR1 SNHLY, CDR2 FYNNEI. The CDR3 is 13 amino acids. V was cut by 8 bases and J by 6 bases, with 13 bases left in between.

This clonotype has at least ten counts. The chain carries TRBV29-1 and TRBJ1-5, with D possibly being TRBD1 (5 bases). Germline V CDR1 and CDR2: SQVTM, ANQGSEA. V was shortened by 3 bases and J by 6 bases, with 9 bases between the two germline ends. The CDR3 sequence is 12 residues long. CDR3 protein: CSVETGGQPQHF. The CDR3 DNA reads TGCAGCGTTGAGACCGGGGGTCAGCCCCAGCATTTT.

The chain employs TRBV12-3 or TRBV12-4 and TRBJ1-4; D is ambiguous. The CDR3 runs 14 residues. Trimming took 7 bases from V and 4 from J, leaving 13 bases between them. The CDR3 reads CASKRRRGNEKLFF. The DNA for the CDR3 is TGTGCCAGCAAAAGGCGGAGAGGTAATGAAAAACTGTTTTTT.

This clonotype was picked up many times. This rearrangement joins TRBV27 to TRBJ1-5; D not certain. CDR1 is MNHEY and CDR2 is SMNVEV in the germline V gene (reference sequence). Between the trimmed V and J ends, which lost 3 bases and 1 base, there was a span of 13 bases. This CDR3 is 16 amino acids long. This CDR3 reads CASSLREPRSNQPQHF. The CDR3 DNA reads TGTGCCAGCAGTTTGAGAGAGCCCAGAAGCAATCAGCCCCAGCATTTT.

Comment on this clonotype: This could be a read error, since a much larger clone is one nucleotide away. V is TRBV28 and J is TRBJ1-2; D call uncertain. The germline V and J ends were trimmed by 2 bases and 3 bases, with 4 bases remaining between them. CDR1 MDHEN and CDR2 SYDVKM come from the germline V gene. This CDR3 has 12 residues. In DNA form, the CDR3 reads TGTGCCAGCAGTTTAAGCCACTATGGCTACACCTTC. Protein product: CASSLSHYGYTF.

Ten or more counts support this clonotype. The chain couples TRBV12-3 or TRBV12-4 to TRBJ2-7; 9 positions agree with TRBD1. The CDR3 runs to 16 residues. V shed 4 bases and J 1 base; nucleotides not matched to a gene: 8. CDR3 nucleotides: TGTGCCAGCAGTTCGATCGACAGGGGGGGTTCCTACGAGCAGTACTTC. Its protein is CASSSIDRGGSYEQYF.

Worth noting for this clonotype: Given a much more abundant clone one base away, this may be a read error. The chain is built from TRBV7-2 and TRBJ1-2, with 10 bases aligning to TRBD1. Germline V gives CDR1 SGHTA, CDR2 FQGNSA. After removal of 11 bases from V and 8 bases from J, the junction contained 5 bases not matched to a gene. The CDR3 is made up of 11 amino acids. The CDR3 protein is CTPGTGVGYTF. The CDR3 DNA sequence: TGTACCCCCGGGACAGGGGTCGGCTACACCTTC.

There are many counts of this clonotype. The chain uses TRBV12-5 and TRBJ2-2, with 8 bases aligning to TRBD1. The junction had 3 bases not matched to a gene; V was cut back by 3 bases and J by 0 bases. Germline V gives CDR1 LGHNT, CDR2 FRNRAP. The CDR3 loop spans 16 amino acids. CDR3 residues: CASGLRTGTNTGELFF. The CDR3 bases are TGTGCTAGTGGTTTACGGACAGGGACGAACACCGGGGAGCTGTTTTTT.

The table lists this clonotype with many counts. As DNA, the CDR3 is TGTGCCAGCAGGACCTACCGGGACCCCTCGGGCGAGCAGTACTTC. Residues: CASRTYRDPSGEQYF. The rearrangement links TRBV27 to TRBJ2-7, with D perhaps TRBD1 or TRBD2 (5 bases each). Trimming took 6 bases from V and 6 from J, leaving 21 bases between them. This CDR3 has 15 residues. Germline CDR1 reads MNHEY; CDR2 reads SMNVEV (reference sequence).

This clonotype was found many times. The rearrangement joins TRBV3-1 to TRBJ2-3; no definite D call. There are 18 residues in the CDR3. Looked up from germline, CDR1 is LGHDT and CDR2 is YNNKEL (reference sequence). The ends were cut back, 0 bases at V and 2 bases at J, with 18 bases in the middle. The CDR3 sequence: CASSQDGLTPDFTDTQYF. The CDR3, as DNA: TGTGCCAGCAGCCAAGATGGGTTGACTCCTGACTTCACAGATACGCAGTATTTT.

This clonotype was seen at least ten times. J is TRBJ2-1 and V is TRBV27, with TRBD1 matching over 7 bases. The CDR3 is 13 amino acids. Germline lookup yields CDR1 MNHEY and CDR2 SMNVEV (reference sequence). Trimming cost V 2 bases and J 15 bases; bases outside gene matches: 10. Here the CDR3 reads CASSLTQGIRSFF. CDR3 nucleotide sequence: TGTGCCAGCAGTTTAACACAGGGGATCCGTTCGTTCTTC.

This chain joins TRBV28 and TRBJ2-7; D is perhaps TRBD1 (5 bases). Germline CDR1 and CDR2: MDHEN and SYDVKM. The CDR3 sequence is 13 residues long. V lost 4 bases to trimming and J lost 1 base, with 8 bases between them. For the CDR3, the DNA is TGTGCCAGCAGTTGGCAGGGTTCCTACGAGCAGTACTTC. This gives the protein CASSWQGSYEQYF.

The V call is TRBV4-1, the J call TRBJ1-5, with a weak D call TRBD1 (6 bases). V was pared by 0 bases and J by 3 bases, with 9 bases between. Germline V lookup: CDR1 MGHRA, CDR2 YSYEKL. This CDR3 has 15 amino acids. The CDR3 region is CASSQDRGFNQPQHF. The CDR3 region has the DNA TGCGCCAGCAGCCAAGACAGGGGTTTCAATCAGCCCCAGCATTTT.

V gene TRBV7-2 combines with J gene TRBJ2-1; maybe TRBD2 (6 bases). Germline CDR1 and CDR2: SGHTA and FQGNSA. The CDR3 extends over 15 amino acids. Trimming left V 5 bases short and J 6 bases short, with 17 bases between. CDR3 sequence (DNA): TGTGCCAGCAGCCCTTTCGGGAGAAAAGGCAATGAGCAGTTCTTC. Its translation: CASSPFGRKGNEQFF.

This clonotype turned up a few times. This chain connects TRBV12-3 or TRBV12-4 to TRBJ2-1; 15 nucleotides align to TRBD2. V trimming: 5 bases; J trimming: 15 bases; junction bases outside the gene matches: 8. The CDR3 contains 14 residues. Here the CDR3 reads CASSPGLAGGWAFF. CDR3 bases: TGTGCCAGCAGTCCGGGACTAGCGGGAGGATGGGCGTTCTTC.

The rearrangement links TRBV20-1 to TRBJ2-6; D is possibly TRBD1 (6 bases). CDR3 length: 15 amino acids. V was pared by 2 bases and J by 3 bases, with 11 bases between. Germline V gives CDR1 DFQATT, CDR2 SNEGSKA (reference sequence). Written as DNA, the CDR3 is TGCAGTGCTAGACCGCGGACAGTTGGGGCCAACGTCCTGACTTTC. It encodes CSARPRTVGANVLTF.

This clonotype was recorded many times. The chain uses TRBV7-2 and TRBJ2-5; 8 bases match TRBD1. J was trimmed by 7 bases and V by 4 bases; bases with no gene match: 5. CDR3 length equals 13 residues. Germline CDR1 is SGHTA and CDR2 is FQGNSA. CDR3 sequence (DNA): TGTGCCAGCAGCTCGGACAGGGCCCTGACCCAGTACTTC. Its protein product is CASSSDRALTQYF.

This clonotype was recorded many times. The chain combines TRBV19 with TRBJ2-4; a weak D match, TRBD1 (5 bases). The CDR3 is 15 residues long. With 5 bases removed from V and 6 bases from J, the gap between germline ends came to 17 bases. Germline V lookup: CDR1 LNHDA, CDR2 SQIVND (reference sequence). The CDR3 sequence is CASSPPRQGPNIQYF. DNA of the CDR3: TGTGCCAGTAGTCCACCTCGGCAGGGTCCAAACATTCAGTACTTC. Using reference TRBV19 and TRBJ2-4 for the parts outside the CDR3, the full variable domain is DGGITQSPKYLFRKEGQNVTLSCEQNLNHDAMYWYRQDPGQGLRLIYYSQIVNDFQKGDIAEGYSVSREKKESFPLTVTSAQKNPTAFYLCASSPPRQGPNIQYFGAGTRLSVL.

This clonotype came up many times. V and J are TRBV7-2 and TRBJ2-7, with 8 bases identical to TRBD1. Germline V gene lookup returns CDR1 SGHTA and CDR2 FQGNSA. After removal of 2 bases from V and 2 bases from J, the junction contained 5 bases not matched to a gene. This CDR3 has 15 residues. The CDR3 sequence is CASSLPRGRPYEQYF. The CDR3, as DNA: TGTGCCAGCAGCTTACCCAGGGGGCGACCCTACGAGCAGTACTTC.

Many counts were recorded for this clonotype. The V and J genes are TRBV3-1 and TRBJ2-7; 10 bases map to TRBD1. With 3 bases clipped from V and 3 bases from J, the junction kept 5 bases outside the gene matches. The CDR3 extends over 15 amino acids. Germline CDR1 LGHDT, CDR2 YNNKEL (reference sequence). The CDR3 sequence is CASSHTGTGDYEQYF. The CDR3 DNA reads as TGTGCCAGCAGCCATACTGGGACAGGGGACTACGAGCAGTACTTC.

Note on this clonotype: This sequence may be a read error, since a much larger clone differs from it by one base. J is TRBJ2-3 and V is TRBV2; D gene ambiguous. The CDR3 length is 11 residues. The germline V and J ends were trimmed by 3 bases and 6 bases, with 4 bases remaining between them. Germline CDR1 reads SNHLY; CDR2 reads FYNNEI. CDR3 DNA sequence: TGTGCCAGCAGTGAGCCGGATACGCAGTATTTT. It codes for CASSEPDTQYF. Combining the CDR3 with reference TRBV2 and TRBJ2-3 gives the whole variable domain EPEVTQTPSHQVTQMGQEVILRCVPISNHLYFYWYRQILGQKVEFLVSFYNNEISEKSEIFDDQFSVERPDGSNFTLKIRSTKLEDSAMYFCASSEPDTQYFGPGTRLTVL.

The J gene is TRBJ2-7, the V gene TRBV7-2; D might be TRBD2 (6 bases). Germline V gene data show CDR1 as SGHTA and CDR2 as FQGNSA. The CDR3 consists of 15 residues. Deletions cut 5 bases from V and 0 bases from J, with 14 bases between. CDR3 nucleotide sequence: TGTGCCAGCAGCAGGATCGGGAGCCTCTCCTACGAGCAGTACTTC. Translated: CASSRIGSLSYEQYF. The complete variable domain, with remaining parts taken from reference TRBV7-2 and TRBJ2-7, reads GAGVSQSPSNKVTEKGKDVELRCDPISGHTALYWYRQSLGQGLEFLIYFQGNSAPDKSGLPSDRFSAERTGGSVSTLTIQRTQQEDSAVYLCASSRIGSLSYEQYFGPGTRLTVT.

The rearrangement joins TRBV28 to TRBJ2-4, with 7 nucleotides matching TRBD1. This CDR3 has 15 residues. In germline, CDR1 is MDHEN, CDR2 SYDVKM. Germline trimming cut 3 bases from V and 6 bases from J; bases unmatched to any gene: 8. CDR3 residues: CASSFAGQAGNIQYF. The CDR3 DNA reads as TGTGCCAGCAGTTTTGCCGGACAGGCGGGAAACATTCAGTACTTC.

The rearrangement joins TRBV5-1 to TRBJ2-1, with TRBD2 identical over 14 bases. The CDR3 is 18 amino acids. Germline V gives CDR1 SGHRS, CDR2 YFSETQ. V lost 0 bases and J lost 4; bases outside the gene matches: 6. The CDR3 DNA follows: TGCGCCAGCAGCTTGGAGGGACTAGCGGGAGCGGGGTACAATGAGCAGTTCTTC. Its translation: CASSLEGLAGAGYNEQFF.

This clonotype was counted at least ten times. This sequence joins TRBV7-2 and TRBJ2-5; D is unclear. The germline V gene has CDR1 SGHTA and CDR2 FQGNSA. The CDR3 is 11 amino acids. The germline V and J ends were trimmed by 5 bases and 4 bases, with 5 bases remaining between them. The CDR3 sequence is CASSRSETQYF. The CDR3, as DNA: TGTGCCAGCAGCCGATCAGAGACCCAGTACTTC.

This clonotype was counted between two and nine times. The genes are TRBV30 and TRBJ2-7; TRBD1 aligns across 10 bases. Germline lookup yields CDR1 GTSNPN and CDR2 SVGIG (reference sequence). Germline trimming cut 5 bases from V and 1 base from J; bases unmatched to any gene: 14. The CDR3 is 17 residues long. The CDR3 DNA follows: TGTGCCTGGGACTCCGGGACAGGGGCGTCTGTGTCCTACGAGCAGTACTTC. It codes for CAWDSGTGASVSYEQYF.

This clonotype has ten or more counts. The rearrangement uses TRBV7-2 and TRBJ2-1; the match to TRBD2 covers 9 bases. This CDR3 has 16 residues. Germline CDR1 and CDR2: SGHTA and FQGNSA. V was pared by 5 bases and J by 3 bases, with 8 bases of the junction left unmatched. CDR3: CASSGLTSGVYNEQFF. The CDR3 DNA reads TGTGCCAGCAGCGGGTTGACTAGCGGTGTCTACAATGAGCAGTTCTTC.

This clonotype turned up a few times. One end of the junction is discordant with germline, which a read error may explain. This chain joins TRBV11-2 and TRBJ2-2; 9 nucleotides align to TRBD2. The CDR3 covers 15 residues. The germline V gene encodes CDR1 SGHAT and CDR2 FQNNGV. The CDR3 is CASSWSTAAGGEPFF. The CDR3 nucleotides are TGTGCCAGCAGCTGGTCGACGGCCGCGGGGGGGGAGCCGTTTTTT.